These 27 T cell receptor beta chains were all obtained from the same sample, sequenced in a study of early T cells in non-severe SARS-CoV-2 infection. Using its own MiXCR run on the 5' RACE reads, TCRdb lists one record per CDR3 protein. The table shows nearly 60,000 distinct CDR3 sequences, with roughly 13% occurring only once. The sequenced sample was whole blood. These receptors were taken from an adult who was a healthcare worker with PCR-confirmed SARS-CoV-2 infection or an uninfected control (not recorded which).

The CDR3 bases are TGTGCCACCAGTGGATCGGCAGGGGATCAAGAGACCCAGTACTTC. This codes for CATSGSAGDQETQYF. The chain couples TRBV24-1 to TRBJ2-5; the D gene is possibly TRBD1 (6 bases). CDR3 length: 15 residues. V gave up 5 bases and J gave up 2 bases, with 14 bases separating them. Per germline, CDR1 KGHDR and CDR2 SFDVKD.

This clonotype was recorded many times. The chain joins TRBV14 to TRBJ2-3; D tentatively reads TRBD1 or TRBD2 (5 bases each). The CDR3 has 15 amino acids. The V end was cut by 0 bases, the J end by 5 bases, with 12 bases between. The germline V gene encodes CDR1 SGHDN and CDR2 FVKESK. CDR3 sequence: CASSQDTRGRDTQYF. The CDR3 nucleotides are TGTGCCAGCAGCCAAGACACGAGGGGCAGAGATACGCAGTATTTT.

The chain carries TRBV29-1 and TRBJ1-2, with D unresolved. This CDR3 spans 12 amino acids. V was clipped by 3 bases and J by 4 bases, with 9 bases between them. Germline V gives CDR1 SQVTM, CDR2 ANQGSEA. DNA of the CDR3: TGCAGCGTTGACGCAAGTGGCTATGGCTACACCTTC. Amino acid sequence: CSVDASGYGYTF.

The chain carries TRBV12-5 and TRBJ1-5; D unclear. Germline lookup yields CDR1 LGHNT and CDR2 FRNRAP. V lost 6 bases and J lost 4, with 10 bases in between. This CDR3 spans 13 amino acids. The CDR3, as DNA: TGTGCTAGTGGCCAAGGACTGAATCAGCCCCAGCATTTT. The encoded protein is CASGQGLNQPQHF.

The J gene is TRBJ2-2, the V gene TRBV7-3; no clear D gene. CDR1 is SGHTA and CDR2 is FQGTGA in the germline V gene. The CDR3 runs 14 residues. V was cut by 2 bases and J by 3 bases, with 7 bases left in between. CDR3 sequence: CASSLDGHTGELFF. Written as DNA, the CDR3 is TGTGCCAGCAGCTTAGATGGTCACACCGGGGAGCTGTTTTTT. The variable domain in full, completed from reference TRBV7-3 and TRBJ2-2, reads GAGVSQTPSNKVTEKGKYVELRCDPISGHTALYWYRQSLGQGPEFLIYFQGTGAADDSGLPNDRFFAVRPEGSVSTLKIQRTERGDSAVYLCASSLDGHTGELFFGEGSRLTVL.

This clonotype was observed many times. The V gene is TRBV9, the J gene TRBJ2-3; 11 nucleotides agree with TRBD2. This CDR3 has 14 residues. With 10 bases clipped from V and 3 bases from J, the junction kept 7 bases outside the gene matches. CDR1 SGDLS and CDR2 YYNGEE come from the germline V gene. The CDR3 DNA reads TGTGCCTCCGCGACTAGCGGGGATACAGATACGCAGTATTTT. Amino acids: CASATSGDTDTQYF.

The chain has TRBV2 and TRBJ2-3; tentatively, D is TRBD1 (5 bases). CDR1 is SNHLY, CDR2 FYNNEI, per germline. There are 13 residues in the CDR3. Trimming shortened V by 7 bases and J by 5 bases, and 13 bases separated the two germline ends. CDR3 sequence reads: CASNNPTVDTQYF. The CDR3 DNA is TGTGCCAGCAACAATCCGACAGTAGATACGCAGTATTTT.

This clonotype was picked up many times. This chain connects TRBV28 to TRBJ2-1; the match to TRBD2 covers 11 bases. This CDR3 spans 14 amino acids. The J segment lost 7 bases and the V segment lost 4 bases, leaving 3 bases of the junction unmatched. CDR1 is MDHEN, CDR2 SYDVKM, per germline. The CDR3 reads CASSYPSGRNEQFF. The CDR3 nucleotides read TGTGCCAGCAGTTATCCTAGCGGGAGGAATGAGCAGTTCTTC.

In its sample, this clonotype was seen a few times. This sequence joins TRBV10-3 and TRBJ1-3; no clear D. Germline lookup yields CDR1 ENHRY and CDR2 SYGVKD. The CDR3 sequence is 15 residues long. Between the trimmed V and J ends, which lost 9 bases and 0 bases, there was a span of 15 bases. The CDR3 DNA sequence: TGTGCCATGAAAAGTTCGGGTAACTCTGGAAACACCATATATTTT. This encodes CAMKSSGNSGNTIYF.

The sample holds a few counts of this clonotype. V and J are TRBV28 and TRBJ1-5; no reliable D call. CDR3 length: 15 residues. The germline CDR1 and CDR2 sequences are MDHEN and SYDVKM. Deletions cut 6 bases from V and 6 bases from J, with 18 bases between. The CDR3 DNA follows: TGTGCCAGCAGGGACTTTCTCCAGCGGGGTCAGCCCCAGCATTTT. Amino acid sequence: CASRDFLQRGQPQHF.

This clonotype has just a few counts. The chain links TRBV12-3 or TRBV12-4 to TRBJ2-5; D perhaps matches TRBD1 (6 bases). V was shortened by 3 bases and J by 4 bases, with 12 bases between the two germline ends. The CDR3 contains 14 residues. CDR3 in amino acids: CASSLMVRGETQYF. For the CDR3, the DNA is TGTGCCAGCAGTTTGATGGTCAGGGGAGAGACCCAGTACTTC.

This chain joins TRBV11-2 and TRBJ2-3; D gene unclear. Trimming stripped 5 bases from V and 8 bases from J, with 17 bases between. This CDR3 has 14 residues. Per the germline V gene, CDR1 is SGHAT and CDR2 is FQNNGV. The CDR3 loop reads CASSPPPGSGTQYF. The CDR3 DNA reads TGTGCCAGCAGCCCCCCGCCAGGTTCGGGTACGCAGTATTTT.

The chain combines TRBV5-8 with TRBJ2-2; D may match TRBD1 or TRBD2 (6 bases each). This CDR3 contains 13 residues. The germline gives CDR1 SGHTS, CDR2 YDEGEE. Trimming removed 3 bases at V and 6 bases at J, with 9 bases between. This CDR3 is CASSWGAAGELFF. CDR3 sequence (DNA): TGTGCCAGCAGCTGGGGGGCAGCCGGGGAGCTGTTTTTT.

This clonotype was seen ten or more times. This chain links TRBV12-3 or TRBV12-4 with TRBJ2-7; 11 bases are a match to TRBD2. J gave up 12 bases and V 5 bases, and 12 bases lay outside the gene matches. The CDR3 is 14 amino acids. The CDR3 reads CASSPKLAGAFRYF. CDR3 coding DNA: TGTGCCAGCAGTCCCAAACTAGCGGGGGCGTTCAGGTACTTC.

This clonotype came up a few times. The gene calls are TRBV7-3 and TRBJ2-3; D is tentatively TRBD1 or TRBD2 (5 bases each). CDR1 is SGHTA and CDR2 is FQGTGA in the germline V gene. The V end was cut by 5 bases, the J end by 1 base, with 16 bases between. This CDR3 region has 16 residues. In nucleotides, the CDR3 is TGTGCCAGCAGCCTGAGTCCCCGAGGGGGCACAGATACGCAGTATTTT. The encoded protein is CASSLSPRGGTDTQYF.

The sample holds a few counts of this clonotype. The gene calls are TRBV7-2 and TRBJ2-3, with D uncertain. This CDR3 has 12 residues. Between the trimmed V and J ends, which lost 5 bases and 2 bases, there was a span of 5 bases. Germline V lookup: CDR1 SGHTA, CDR2 FQGNSA. The CDR3: CASSRDTDTQYF. CDR3 bases: TGTGCCAGCAGCCGCGACACAGATACGCAGTATTTT.

This clonotype was counted a few times. The chain joins TRBV19 to TRBJ2-1; D perhaps matches TRBD2 (5 bases). Germline V CDR1 and CDR2: LNHDA, SQIVND (reference sequence). The CDR3 sequence is 14 residues long. Trimming removed 5 bases from V and 4 bases from J, with 12 bases in between. CDR3 sequence: CASSLRGQYNEQFF. Here the CDR3 DNA reads TGTGCCAGTAGTTTAAGAGGGCAATACAATGAGCAGTTCTTC.

V and J are TRBV9 and TRBJ2-5; the D is unclear. The CDR3 sequence is 14 residues long. CDR1 and CDR2 from the germline V gene are SGDLS and YYNGEE. Trimming pared 0 bases from V and 7 bases from J, leaving 13 bases between. The DNA of the CDR3 is TGTGCCAGCAGCGTAGGGTATGGACCCGGGACCCAGTACTTC. This sequence encodes CASSVGYGPGTQYF.

The rearrangement joins TRBV5-1 to TRBJ1-1, with 9 bases that match TRBD1. The CDR3 length is 16 residues. Looked up from germline, CDR1 is SGHRS and CDR2 is YFSETQ. Trimming cost V 4 bases and J 0 bases; bases outside gene matches: 7. CDR3 protein: CASSPSGTGMNTEAFF. The CDR3 DNA reads TGCGCCAGCAGCCCATCGGGGACAGGGATGAACACTGAAGCTTTCTTT.

This clonotype occurred many times. The chain combines TRBV11-2 with TRBJ2-2; D not resolved. V was trimmed by 7 bases and J by 1 base, leaving 16 bases between them. This CDR3 contains 16 residues. Germline lookup yields CDR1 SGHAT and CDR2 FQNNGV. The CDR3 DNA reads TGTGCCAGCACCTACTTCGGGCAGCTGAACACCGGGGAGCTGTTTTTT. Protein: CASTYFGQLNTGELFF.

This clonotype occurred many times. The CDR3 nucleotides read TGTGCCAGCAGCTTAGGCCCTAGCGGGAGTTGGAATGAGCAGTTCTTC. Residues: CASSLGPSGSWNEQFF. The rearrangement links TRBV7-9 to TRBJ2-1, with 10 bases aligning to TRBD2. With 1 base clipped from V and 7 bases from J, the junction kept 7 bases outside the gene matches. The CDR3 spans 16 residues. CDR1 is SEHNR, CDR2 FQNEAQ, per germline (reference sequence).

In this sample, this clonotype turned up once. The chain employs TRBV5-8 and TRBJ2-7, with a tentative D call TRBD2 (5 bases). Trimming shortened V by 4 bases and J by 0 bases, and 17 bases separated the two germline ends. CDR3 length: 16 amino acids. Germline CDR1 SGHTS, CDR2 YDEGEE. CDR3 sequence: CASSPLRRPTSYEQYF. CDR3 bases: TGTGCCAGCAGCCCTCTTCGGAGGCCGACCTCCTACGAGCAGTACTTC.

This clonotype was seen a handful of times. The chain recombines TRBV20-1 with TRBJ1-1; D ambiguous. The CDR3 has 13 amino acids. From germline, CDR1 is DFQATT and CDR2 SNEGSKA (reference sequence). V was cut by 1 base and J by 1 base, with 7 bases left in between. The CDR3 sequence is CSARGAQNTEAFF. In nucleotides, the CDR3 is TGCAGTGCTAGAGGAGCCCAGAACACTGAAGCTTTCTTT.

This clonotype was observed a handful of times. The gene calls are TRBV10-3 and TRBJ1-1; a weak D match, TRBD1 (5 bases). Germline V gene sequence: CDR1 ENHRY, CDR2 SYGVKD. This CDR3 has 13 residues. Trimming stripped 4 bases from V and 0 bases from J, with 6 bases between. The CDR3 sequence: CAISAGMNTEAFF. The DNA of the CDR3 is TGTGCCATCAGTGCAGGGATGAACACTGAAGCTTTCTTT.

This clonotype was found a few times. V usage is TRBV29-1 and J usage is TRBJ2-5, with TRBD1 identical over 8 bases. Germline lookup yields CDR1 SQVTM and CDR2 ANQGSEA. With 6 bases clipped from V and 5 bases from J, the junction kept 11 bases outside the gene matches. The CDR3 has 14 residues. CDR3 nucleotides: TGCAGCGTCGTCGGGACAGGCGCGGGGGAGACCCAGTACTTC. Protein product: CSVVGTGAGETQYF.

The chain is built from TRBV12-3 or TRBV12-4 and TRBJ1-6; D call uncertain. The CDR3 consists of 14 residues. The V gene lost 7 bases and the J gene lost 0 bases, with 7 bases spanning the gap. CDR3 in amino acids: CASTIDSYNSPLHF. The CDR3 nucleotides read TGTGCCAGCACCATCGACTCCTATAATTCACCCCTCCACTTT.

This clonotype was detected only a few times. The V call is TRBV9, the J call TRBJ1-3; the D is unclear. Per the germline V gene, CDR1 is SGDLS and CDR2 is YYNGEE. Trimming removed 2 bases from V and 0 bases from J, with 6 bases in between. The CDR3 runs 14 residues. The CDR3 region is CASSVQSSGNTIYF. The CDR3 coding sequence is TGTGCCAGCAGCGTGCAGAGCTCTGGAAACACCATATATTTT. The full variable domain, rest sourced from reference TRBV9 and TRBJ1-3, is DSGVTQTPKHLITATGQRVTLRCSPRSGDLSVYWYQQSLDQGLQFLIQYYNGEERAKGNILERFSAQQFPDLHSELNLSSLELGDSALYFCASSVQSSGNTIYFGEGSWLTVV.